One sample yielded the 24 T cell receptor beta chains listed below, sequenced in a study of Graves' ophthalmopathy and Graves' hyperthyroidism. Transcripts of RNA were the source for amplifying TCR beta CDR3 regions. A first-round RT-PCR used HTBI primers, followed by a second-round multiplex PCR. TCRdb ran MiXCR on the multiplex PCR reads and lists one entry per CDR3 protein. The sample has some 170,000 distinct CDR3 sequences, about two fifths seen once. The sample was peripheral blood. These receptors originate from a man aged 30 to 45 with Graves' ophthalmopathy.

This clonotype has ten or more counts. The chain couples TRBV12-3 or TRBV12-4 to TRBJ2-5; D gene ambiguous. The CDR3 has 14 amino acids. Trimming shortened V by 1 base and J by 5 bases, and 11 bases separated the two germline ends. The CDR3 is CASSLVVGWETQYF. DNA for the CDR3: TGTGCCAGCAGTTTAGTAGTTGGCTGGGAGACCCAGTACTTC.

This clonotype was found many times. The chain is built from TRBV7-9 and TRBJ1-2; 8 bases line up with TRBD1. The CDR3 extends over 13 amino acids. From germline, CDR1 is SEHNR and CDR2 FQNEAQ (reference sequence). V lost 2 bases to trimming and J lost 7 bases; unmatched junction nucleotides: 3. The CDR3 region has the DNA TGTGCCAGCAGCTTACAGGGGGCGGTTGGCTACACCTTC. Translation gives CASSLQGAVGYTF.

The V and J genes are TRBV24-1 and TRBJ1-1; D remains ambiguous. Germline CDR1 KGHDR, CDR2 SFDVKD. The V gene lost 7 bases and the J gene lost 3 bases, with 11 bases spanning the gap. This CDR3 region has 13 residues. The CDR3 here is CATRELRYTEAFF. DNA for the CDR3: TGTGCCACCAGAGAACTCAGGTACACTGAAGCTTTCTTT.

The genes are TRBV12-3 or TRBV12-4 and TRBJ2-7; D perhaps matches TRBD2 (6 bases). V shed 8 bases and J shed 0 bases, with 11 bases lying between them. The CDR3 length is 13 residues. In DNA, the CDR3 is TGTGCCAGCCGGGACTCTAGCTCCTACGAGCAGTACTTC. This sequence encodes CASRDSSSYEQYF.

This clonotype was seen many times. The genes are TRBV5-1 and TRBJ2-5; D is unresolved. CDR1 SGHRS and CDR2 YFSETQ come from the germline V gene. This CDR3 contains 14 residues. With 0 bases removed from V and 5 bases from J, the gap between germline ends came to 11 bases. The CDR3 is CASSLELRKETQYF. The CDR3 nucleotides read TGCGCCAGCAGCTTGGAACTAAGGAAGGAGACCCAGTACTTC. The entire variable domain, with the rest obtained from reference TRBV5-1 and TRBJ2-5, is as follows: KAGVTQTPRYLIKTRGQQVTLSCSPISGHRSVSWYQQTPGQGLQFLFEYFSETQRNKGNFPGRFSGRQFSNSRSEMNVSTLELGDSALYLCASSLELRKETQYFGPGTRLLVL.

The V call is TRBV24-1, the J call TRBJ2-5; D is possibly TRBD2 (5 bases). The CDR3 totals 16 residues. Trimming took off 3 bases at V and 2 bases at J, with 15 bases between the two ends. CDR1 KGHDR and CDR2 SFDVKD come from the germline V gene. The chain's CDR3 is CATSDPLVGRQETQYF. CDR3 in DNA: TGTGCCACCAGTGATCCCCTGGTGGGGAGACAAGAGACCCAGTACTTC.

The chain joins TRBV7-2 to TRBJ1-6; D possibly corresponds to TRBD1 (5 bases). The ends were cut back, 6 bases at V and 9 bases at J, with 15 bases in the middle. Per germline, CDR1 SGHTA and CDR2 FQGNSA. This CDR3 region has 14 residues. CDR3 loop: CASSEVRDLSPLHF. CDR3 coding DNA: TGTGCCAGCAGTGAAGTCCGGGACCTTTCACCCCTCCACTTT.

The chain uses TRBV30 and TRBJ1-6, with 9 bases matching TRBD1. The CDR3 is 15 amino acids. V gave up 2 bases and J gave up 10 bases; unmatched junction bases: 9. CDR1 is GTSNPN, CDR2 SVGIG, per germline (reference sequence). Written as DNA, the CDR3 is TGTGCCTGGAGTATCCGGGACAGGGTTATGTCACCCCTCCACTTT. This encodes CAWSIRDRVMSPLHF.

This clonotype has at least ten counts. This sequence joins TRBV13 and TRBJ1-1; D gene ambiguous. The CDR3 runs to 14 residues. Per germline, CDR1 PRHDT and CDR2 FYEKMQ (reference sequence). V lost 0 bases and J 2 bases, leaving 7 bases between the germline ends. The CDR3 here is CASSLGAGNTEAFF. The CDR3 nucleotides read TGTGCCAGCAGCTTAGGGGCCGGAAACACTGAAGCTTTCTTT.

This clonotype was detected ten times or more. CDR3 nucleotides: TGTGCCAGCAGTTCCCTCAGCTTCGGAGGCAAAAACATTCAGTACTTC. Translated: CASSSLSFGGKNIQYF. This rearrangement joins TRBV6-5 to TRBJ2-4; the D gene is possibly TRBD2 (5 bases). Germline lookup yields CDR1 MNHEY and CDR2 SVGAGI. The CDR3 length is 16 residues. The V and J ends lost 4 bases and 3 bases respectively, with 16 bases between them.

This chain joins TRBV7-8 and TRBJ2-5; no reliable D call. CDR3 size: 14 residues. Trimming removed 1 base at V and 1 base at J, with 7 bases between. Looked up from germline, CDR1 is SGHVS and CDR2 is FQNEAQ. CDR3 bases: TGTGCCAGCAGCTTAGTTGAGGTCCAAGAGACCCAGTACTTC. It is translated as CASSLVEVQETQYF.

This clonotype was observed many times. The rearrangement uses TRBV6-2 or TRBV6-3 and TRBJ2-7, with TRBD2 matching 7 bases. Germline V gene lookup returns CDR1 MNHEY and CDR2 SVGEGT. The CDR3 is 14 residues long. J lost 4 bases, V lost 5 bases, and 8 bases had no gene match. CDR3 DNA sequence: TGTGCCAGCAGTCCCTTTGGCGGGAGTTACGAGCAGTACTTC. This encodes CASSPFGGSYEQYF.

V and J are TRBV24-1 and TRBJ2-5, with 7 bases that match TRBD2. This CDR3 spans 16 amino acids. V gave up 4 bases and J gave up 2 bases; unmatched junction bases: 9. Germline V gene lookup returns CDR1 KGHDR and CDR2 SFDVKD. The CDR3 sequence is CATSDPGRVGQETQYF. The DNA for the CDR3 is TGTGCCACCAGTGACCCAGGGAGGGTTGGTCAAGAGACCCAGTACTTC.

CDR3 sequence (DNA): TGTGCCAGCAGCCTAGACAGTACTGAAGCTTTCTTT. This translates into CASSLDSTEAFF. The chain is built from TRBV7-3 and TRBJ1-1, with D maybe TRBD1 (5 bases). This CDR3 region has 12 residues. The ends were cut back, 5 bases at V and 5 bases at J, with 9 bases in the middle. From germline, CDR1 is SGHTA and CDR2 FQGTGA.

The chain couples TRBV19 to TRBJ1-5; 8 bases map to TRBD1. Germline V gene lookup returns CDR1 LNHDA and CDR2 SQIVND (reference sequence). The CDR3 is 18 residues long. V shed 4 bases and J 6 bases; nucleotides not matched to a gene: 17. The CDR3 DNA follows: TGTGCCAGTAGTACATCACTCCGGACAGGGATGTTCGGTCAGCCCCAGCATTTT. Translation gives CASSTSLRTGMFGQPQHF.

The gene calls are TRBV28 and TRBJ2-7; 8 positions match TRBD1. CDR1 MDHEN and CDR2 SYDVKM come from the germline V gene. V lost 5 bases, J lost 5 bases, and 5 bases stayed unmatched. CDR3 length equals 13 residues. The CDR3 sequence is CASSLDRAHEQYF. DNA of the CDR3: TGTGCCAGCAGTCTGGACAGGGCACACGAGCAGTACTTC.

V gene TRBV6-1 combines with J gene TRBJ2-7; 12 nucleotides match TRBD1. The CDR3 is made up of 16 amino acids. Germline values: CDR1 MNHNS, CDR2 SASEGT. The V gene end was trimmed by 5 bases and the J gene end by 6 bases; junction bases not matched to a gene: 11. The CDR3 sequence: CASSKLPGQGASEQYF. The CDR3 region has the DNA TGTGCCAGCAGTAAGCTTCCGGGACAGGGGGCTTCCGAGCAGTACTTC.

This clonotype was seen a few times. This chain joins TRBV20-1 and TRBJ2-5; TRBD1 matches 7 bases. The CDR3 spans 13 residues. Germline V gene sequence: CDR1 DFQATT, CDR2 SNEGSKA (reference sequence). V gave up 0 bases and J gave up 4 bases; unmatched junction bases: 2. Here the CDR3 reads CSARETGLETQYF. DNA of the CDR3: TGCAGTGCTAGAGAGACAGGGCTAGAGACCCAGTACTTC.

This sequence joins TRBV19 and TRBJ1-5; TRBD1 is a possible D gene (5 bases). Per the germline V gene, CDR1 is LNHDA and CDR2 is SQIVND (reference sequence). Trimming removed 5 bases from V and 5 bases from J, with 10 bases in between. CDR3 size: 13 residues. The CDR3 loop is CASSFGAHQPQHF. The CDR3, as DNA: TGTGCCAGTAGTTTCGGGGCGCATCAGCCCCAGCATTTT.

This clonotype was observed many times. The J gene is TRBJ2-5, the V gene TRBV6-5; 9 bases are a match to TRBD1. The CDR3 length is 16 residues. Trimming at V came to 0 bases and at J to 3 bases, leaving 5 bases not matched to a gene. Germline CDR1 is MNHEY and CDR2 is SVGAGI. CDR3 region: CASSYSNRGLKETQYF. The DNA for the CDR3 is TGTGCCAGCAGTTACTCTAACAGGGGGCTAAAAGAGACCCAGTACTTC.

This clonotype has a count of ten or more. This chain connects TRBV9 to TRBJ2-2, with 7 bases lining up with TRBD1. The CDR3 sequence is 17 residues long. The germline V gene encodes CDR1 SGDLS and CDR2 YYNGEE. V lost 4 bases to trimming and J lost 0 bases; unmatched junction nucleotides: 9. In DNA, the CDR3 is TGTGCCAGCAGCCTGGGTAACAGGGGTTCGAACACCGGGGAGCTGTTTTTT. This sequence encodes CASSLGNRGSNTGELFF.

The J gene is TRBJ2-2, the V gene TRBV12-3 or TRBV12-4; 7 positions agree with TRBD2. After removal of 6 bases from V and 4 bases from J, the junction contained 17 bases not matched to a gene. The CDR3 contains 18 residues. CDR3 in amino acids: CASSRFLVTSSSTGELFF. DNA for the CDR3: TGTGCCAGCAGCCGATTCTTAGTGACTAGCTCTTCCACCGGGGAGCTGTTTTTT.

The rearrangement links TRBV6-2 or TRBV6-3 to TRBJ1-2, with D maybe TRBD1 (6 bases). V was cut by 6 bases and J by 3 bases, with 14 bases left in between. Germline V gene lookup returns CDR1 MNHEY and CDR2 SVGEGT. The CDR3 extends over 14 amino acids. The CDR3 region has the DNA TGTGCCAGCAGAGACGACAGGAAACACTATGGCTACACCTTC. Translating it yields CASRDDRKHYGYTF.

This clonotype was recorded many times. V gene TRBV7-9 combines with J gene TRBJ2-5; D is ambiguous. The CDR3 is 15 amino acids. Deletions cut 3 bases from V and 1 base from J, with 12 bases between. In germline, CDR1 is SEHNR, CDR2 FQNEAQ (reference sequence). CDR3 residues: CASSFVHKSQETQYF. CDR3 coding DNA: TGTGCCAGCAGCTTCGTCCATAAGTCCCAAGAGACCCAGTACTTC. The variable domain in full, completed from reference TRBV7-9 and TRBJ2-5, reads DTGVSQNPRHKITKRGQNVTFRCDPISEHNRLYWYRQTLGQGPEFLTYFQNEAQLEKSRLLSDRFSAERPKGSFSTLEIQRTEQGDSAMYLCASSFVHKSQETQYFGPGTRLLVL.